Given below is one T cell receptor beta chain in context. Followed longitudinally, the Seattle patients had been enrolled during active infection. In the original workflow: For nucleated cells, counts were estimated from reference gene primer amplification. Using immunoSEQ multiplex PCR, the repertoire was profiled, and TCRdb retains in-frame clones only, with some absent. V and J calls and clone size are given by that table; D and trimming were obtained from the DNA. Here the sample spans almost 90,000 clones, 90% being singletons. This sample stems from a study of blood T cell repertoires in COVID-19. Study summary: Both acute and convalescent COVID-19 samples were obtained from the United States, Italy and Spain. In each case, the material was cDNA or gDNA derived from T cells, B-cell-depleted T cells, or PBMCs.

Sequencing was carried out using peripheral blood. The source is a man younger than 30 with COVID-19, enrolled during active disease.

The CDR3 coding sequence is TGTGCCAGCTCACCATCTAGCTTCGGCGAGCAGTACTTC. As protein: CASSPSSFGEQYF. The chain uses TRBV18 and TRBJ2-7; D might be TRBD2 (5 bases). The CDR3 has 13 amino acids. V lost 2 bases to trimming and J lost 6 bases, with 11 bases between them. From germline, CDR1 is KGHSH and CDR2 LQKENI.